What follows are 17 T cell receptor beta chains derived from one specimen sequenced in a study of T cell therapy after organ transplantation. Assay: immunoSEQ multiplex PCR; the TCRdb copy retains only in-frame clones and omits some. The sample lists over 20,000 clones; roughly 84% were seen once. Their antigens are not known. The time point here: 20-29 weeks after completion of therapy. The specimen was CD8+ T cells from blood, collected after autologous CMV-specific T cell therapy. All receptors come from a human patient who had received a solid organ transplant and had CMV disease. Some T cells may have originated in the graft donor.

The table lists this clone with a few counts. V usage is TRBV4-3 and J usage is TRBJ2-3; weak D call: TRBD1 (5 bases). The CDR3 contains 15 residues. Germline lookup yields CDR1 LGHNA and CDR2 YSLEER. V was clipped by 4 bases and J by 1 base, with 12 bases between them. The CDR3 spells CASSLSQGRTDTQYF. DNA of the CDR3: TGCGCCAGCAGCCTTTCCCAGGGCCGCACAGATACGCAGTATTTT.

This clone was seen just once. The V call is TRBV7-3, the J call TRBJ2-3; unclear D gene. V was trimmed by 5 bases and J by 6 bases, leaving 12 bases between them. The CDR3 is 13 residues long. The germline V gene encodes CDR1 SGHTA and CDR2 FQGTGA. As DNA, the CDR3 is TGTGCCAGCAGCCTAGAAACTCCCGATACGCAGTATTTT. Its translation: CASSLETPDTQYF.

The chain has TRBV13 and TRBJ2-7; 7 bases map to TRBD2. V lost 6 bases, J lost 0 bases, and 8 bases stayed unmatched. The CDR3 spans 15 residues. The germline V gene encodes CDR1 PRHDT and CDR2 FYEKMQ (reference sequence). Written as DNA, the CDR3 is TGTGCCAGCAGTGGGGCGGGAGAGAGCTCCTACGAGCAGTACTTC. Amino acid sequence: CASSGAGESSYEQYF.

The J gene is TRBJ2-3, the V gene TRBV12-5; weak D call: TRBD2 (5 bases). This CDR3 region has 14 residues. Germline assignment: CDR1 LGHNT and CDR2 FRNRAP. The germline V and J ends were trimmed by 1 base and 0 bases, with 5 bases remaining between them. The CDR3 loop is CASGLAGSTDTQYF. The DNA of the CDR3 is TGTGCTAGTGGTTTGGCGGGGAGCACAGATACGCAGTATTTT. The entire variable domain, with the rest obtained from reference TRBV12-5 and TRBJ2-3, is as follows: DARVTQTPRHKVTEMGQEVTMRCQPILGHNTVFWYRQTMMQGLELLAYFRNRAPLDDSGMPKDRFSAEMPDATLATLKIQPSEPRDSAVYFCASGLAGSTDTQYFGPGTRLTVL.

The chain employs TRBV27 and TRBJ2-7; D unclear. The CDR3 contains 13 residues. Germline CDR1 reads MNHEY; CDR2 reads SMNVEV (reference sequence). Trimming stripped 3 bases from V and 3 bases from J, with 9 bases between. The CDR3: CASSLDGFYEQYF. In DNA, the CDR3 is TGTGCCAGCAGTTTGGACGGATTCTACGAGCAGTACTTC.

Remarks on this clone: This sample includes further DNA sequences coding for the same CDR3. In nucleotides, the CDR3 is TGTGCCAGCAGTGACTCGGCGGGGGGGCCCACAGATACGCAGTATTTT. It yields the protein CASSDSAGGPTDTQYF. J is TRBJ2-3 and V is TRBV6-4; 9 bases map to TRBD2. J gave up 2 bases and V 0 bases, and 3 bases lay outside the gene matches. Germline V CDR1 and CDR2: MRHNA, SNTAGT. The length of the CDR3 is 16 residues.

In its sample, this clone was seen once. V gene TRBV6-1 combines with J gene TRBJ2-1; D unclear. Germline-derived CDR1 and CDR2 are MNHNS and SASEGT. Trimming stripped 6 bases from V and 10 bases from J, with 13 bases between. This CDR3 is 12 amino acids long. The CDR3 region is CASSSLGGEQFF. In DNA form, the CDR3 reads TGTGCCAGCAGCTCACTCGGTGGGGAGCAGTTCTTC.

The chain carries TRBV27 and TRBJ2-3; 14 nucleotides match TRBD2. This CDR3 spans 16 amino acids. CDR1 and CDR2 from the germline V gene are MNHEY and SMNVEV (reference sequence). The ends lost 5 bases at V and 1 base at J; junction bases unmatched: 2. CDR3 protein: CASSPTSGGGTDTQYF. DNA for the CDR3: TGTGCCAGCAGTCCGACTAGCGGGGGGGGCACAGATACGCAGTATTTT.

This clone was counted once. This sequence joins TRBV27 and TRBJ2-7; 13 bases line up with TRBD2. Per germline, CDR1 MNHEY and CDR2 SMNVEV (reference sequence). Trimming cost V 6 bases and J 7 bases; bases outside gene matches: 9. This CDR3 contains 15 residues. The CDR3 sequence is CASSPRTSGSREQYF. The CDR3 DNA sequence: TGTGCCAGCAGCCCACGGACTAGCGGGAGTAGAGAGCAGTACTTC.

The chain links TRBV11-2 to TRBJ2-7; D not resolved. CDR3 length equals 13 residues. Trimming cost V 3 bases and J 0 bases, with 6 bases left between them. Looked up from germline, CDR1 is SGHAT and CDR2 is FQNNGV. The CDR3 DNA reads TGTGCCAGCAGCTTTCGAGCCTCCTACGAGCAGTACTTC. Translation gives CASSFRASYEQYF.

This rearrangement joins TRBV21-1 to TRBJ1-1. TRBV21-1 is given as a pseudogene. This CDR3 contains 15 residues. The CDR3 bases are TGTGCCAGCAGCAAAGTCCACGGGCGGGGGACTGAAGCTTTCTTT. It encodes CASSKVHGRGTEAFF.

CDR3 amino acids: CAGTGTGLGTEAFF. The CDR3 nucleotides read TGTGCCGGGACCGGGACAGGGTTGGGGACTGAAGCTTTCTTT. The genes are TRBV7-9 and TRBJ1-1, with 9 bases aligning to TRBD1. Germline CDR1 reads SEHNR; CDR2 reads FQNEAQ (reference sequence). This CDR3 has 14 amino acids. The J segment lost 5 bases and the V segment lost 11 bases, leaving 12 bases of the junction unmatched.

CDR3: CASSLGTSGYNEQFF. The CDR3 nucleotides read TGTGCCAGCAGCTTAGGGACTAGCGGCTACAATGAGCAGTTCTTC. J is TRBJ2-1 and V is TRBV7-8; TRBD2 aligns across 10 bases. The length of the CDR3 is 15 residues. With 1 base clipped from V and 3 bases from J, the junction kept 0 bases outside the gene matches. Germline assignment: CDR1 SGHVS and CDR2 FQNEAQ.

The rearrangement uses TRBV4-2 and TRBJ2-5; D gene uncertain. Trimming took 0 bases from V and 5 from J, leaving 16 bases between them. The CDR3 runs 16 residues. Germline V CDR1 and CDR2: LGHNA, YNFKEQ. The CDR3 bases are TGTGCCAGCAGCCAAGATTGGGCGCTAAAGGCGGAGACCCAGTACTTC. Translated, it gives CASSQDWALKAETQYF.

The rearrangement uses TRBV9 and TRBJ1-5; D remains unclear. There are 14 residues in the CDR3. Germline V gene lookup returns CDR1 SGDLS and CDR2 YYNGEE. Trimming removed 2 bases at V and 2 bases at J, with 8 bases between. CDR3 region: CASSVGGGNQPQHF. CDR3 nucleotide sequence: TGTGCCAGCAGCGTCGGCGGTGGCAATCAGCCCCAGCATTTT.

This clone occurred a few times. The chain links TRBV21-1 to TRBJ2-3; the tabulated D call, TRBD2, remains unverified against the DNA. TRBV21-1 is flagged as a pseudogene. The CDR3 runs 12 residues. The CDR3 bases are TGTGCCAGCAGCAAAATAGCAGATACGCAGTATTTT. Translating it yields CASSKIADTQYF.

The chain links TRBV19 to TRBJ2-7, with 9 bases matching TRBD1. This CDR3 is built from 14 residues. V was clipped by 5 bases and J by 7 bases; unmatched bases: 9. Germline V gives CDR1 LNHDA, CDR2 SQIVND (reference sequence). CDR3 DNA: TGTGCCAGTAGTCCCGGGACAGGGTGGCGGGAGCAGTACTTC. It codes for CASSPGTGWREQYF.